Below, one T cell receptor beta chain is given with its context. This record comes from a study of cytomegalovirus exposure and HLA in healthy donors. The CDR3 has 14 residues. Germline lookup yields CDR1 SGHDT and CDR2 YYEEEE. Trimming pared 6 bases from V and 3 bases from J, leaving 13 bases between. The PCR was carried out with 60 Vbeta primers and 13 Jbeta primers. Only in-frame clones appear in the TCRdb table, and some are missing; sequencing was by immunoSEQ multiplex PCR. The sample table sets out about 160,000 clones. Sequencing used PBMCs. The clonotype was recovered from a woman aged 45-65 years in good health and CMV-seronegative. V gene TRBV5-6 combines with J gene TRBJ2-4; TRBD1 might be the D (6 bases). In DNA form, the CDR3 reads TGTGCCAGCACTCCAGGGGTAGGCAAAAACATTCAGTACTTC. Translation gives CASTPGVGKNIQYF.